The rows below give T cell receptor beta chains drawn from one sample of a study of T cell responses to AZD1222 COVID-19 vaccine. Some clones are missing from TCRdb's copy, which holds only in-frame ones; the method was immunoSEQ multiplex PCR. The sample has about 150,000 clones, about 92% seen once. Sequenced here: peripheral blood, sampled on day 0 of AZD1222 vaccination. The receptors come from an adult in good health. Both conserved end residues are part of each CDR3. A D gene is named only where the DNA matches it firmly. Clone size, where shown, is once, few, many, or a class for clones that have expanded.

j_gene | v_gene | d_gene | abundance | CDR3nt | CDR3aa
TRBJ1-4 | TRBV27 | . | . | TGTGCCAGCAGTTTATTTCGACGGGAGGCTAATGAAAAACTGTTTTTT | CASSLFRREANEKLFF
TRBJ2-1 | TRBV30 | TRBD2 | . | TGTGCCTGGAGTTACTTAGCGGGAGGCCCTCGGTTCTTC | CAWSYLAGGPRFF
TRBJ1-1 | TRBV18 | . | few | TGTGCCAGCTCACCAACGGCAGGGACGTACACTGAAGCTTTCTTT | CASSPTAGTYTEAFF
TRBJ1-2 | TRBV12-3/TRBV12-4 | . | . | TGTGCCAGCAGACCGGACGGAAACTATGGCTACACCTTC | CASRPDGNYGYTF
TRBJ1-2 | TRBV29-1 | . | . | TGCAGCGTTGATCCCCAGGGAGGGAACTATGGCTACACCTTC | CSVDPQGGNYGYTF
TRBJ1-2 | TRBV5-1 | TRBD1 | . | TGCGCCAGCAGCTTTGACCTAGGGACAGTCAGCGGCTACACCTTC | CASSFDLGTVSGYTF
TRBJ1-2 | TRBV5-1 | TRBD1 | . | TGCGCCAGCAGCTTACAGGGGGACTATGGCTACACCTTC | CASSLQGDYGYTF
TRBJ1-5 | TRBV18 | . | . | TGTGCCAGCTCACCAGGGCAGGGGAATCAGCCCCAGCATTTT | CASSPGQGNQPQHF
TRBJ2-1 | TRBV18 | TRBD1 | . | TGTGCCAGCTCACCACAGACAGGGATTGAGCAGTTCTTC | CASSPQTGIEQFF
TRBJ1-2 | TRBV7-2 | . | . | TGTGCCAGCAGCTCAGGACTTTATGGCTACACCTTC | CASSSGLYGYTF
TRBJ1-6 | TRBV12-3/TRBV12-4 | . | . | TGTGCCAGCAGTTCGACGGGTAATTCACCCCTCCACTTT | CASSSTGNSPLHF
TRBJ2-5 | TRBV6-5 | TRBD1 | . | TGTGCCAGTCACAACAGGGGGGAGACCCAGTACTTC | CASHNRGETQYF
TRBJ1-5 | TRBV19 | . | . | TGTGCCAGTAGTATAACAGACCTACAGCCCCAGCATTTT | CASSITDLQPQHF
TRBJ2-1 | TRBV3-1/TRBV3-2 | . | . | TGTGCCAGCAGCCACATCGAGGCCGGCTACAATGAGCAGTTCTTC | CASSHIEAGYNEQFF
TRBJ2-7 | TRBV28 | . | few | TGTGCCAGCAGTAGGTACATGACCTACGAGCAGTACTTC | CASSRYMTYEQYF
TRBJ2-1 | TRBV6-5 | TRBD2 | . | TGTGCCAGCGGAATTAGCGGGGGGCGATACAATGAGCAGTTCTTC | CASGISGGRYNEQFF
TRBJ2-7 | TRBV6-5 | . | . | TGTGCCAGCAGTTCCGGGACACCCCTCTTCGAGCAGTACTTC | CASSSGTPLFEQYF
TRBJ2-7 | TRBV6-2/TRBV6-3 | . | . | TGTGCCAGCAGTTACTCGACCCTATTGGGCCCTCGGGACGAGCAGTACTTC | CASSYSTLLGPRDEQYF
TRBJ2-7 | TRBV6-5 | . | . | TGTGCCAGCAGTTACTCAGGGGTCTACGGCTACGAGCAGTACTTC | CASSYSGVYGYEQYF
TRBJ2-3 | TRBV9 | TRBD2 | few | TGTGCCAGCAGTCGAACTAGCGGTGGGGATACGCAGTATTTT | CASSRTSGGDTQYF
TRBJ2-6 | TRBV18 | . | . | TGTGCCAGCTCACCATCGGGGCAGGGCTACCCTGGGGCCAACGTCCTGACTTTC | CASSPSGQGYPGANVLTF
TRBJ1-5 | TRBV6-1 | . | . | TGTGCCAGCAGTCAAGGGCAACCCGGGGACAATCAGCCCCAGCATTTT | CASSQGQPGDNQPQHF
TRBJ1-5 | TRBV27 | TRBD1 | . | TGTGCCAGCAGTTTCCAGGGGGATAGCAATCAGCCCCAGCATTTT | CASSFQGDSNQPQHF
TRBJ1-1 | TRBV10-3 | TRBD1 | . | TGTGCCATCAGTGAGGGACAGGTCACTGAAGCTTTCTTT | CAISEGQVTEAFF
TRBJ2-5 | TRBV24-1 | . | . | TGTGCCACCAGTGATTTGGATGAGGAGGAGACCCAGTACTTC | CATSDLDEEETQYF
TRBJ2-2 | TRBV6-5 | . | . | TGTGCCAGCAGTTCAGCGTTAGGAGGGCTGTTTTTT | CASSSALGGLFF
TRBJ2-2 | TRBV7-2 | . | . | TGTGCCAGCAGCTTAGTGTGGGGAAACACCGGGGAGCTGTTTTTT | CASSLVWGNTGELFF